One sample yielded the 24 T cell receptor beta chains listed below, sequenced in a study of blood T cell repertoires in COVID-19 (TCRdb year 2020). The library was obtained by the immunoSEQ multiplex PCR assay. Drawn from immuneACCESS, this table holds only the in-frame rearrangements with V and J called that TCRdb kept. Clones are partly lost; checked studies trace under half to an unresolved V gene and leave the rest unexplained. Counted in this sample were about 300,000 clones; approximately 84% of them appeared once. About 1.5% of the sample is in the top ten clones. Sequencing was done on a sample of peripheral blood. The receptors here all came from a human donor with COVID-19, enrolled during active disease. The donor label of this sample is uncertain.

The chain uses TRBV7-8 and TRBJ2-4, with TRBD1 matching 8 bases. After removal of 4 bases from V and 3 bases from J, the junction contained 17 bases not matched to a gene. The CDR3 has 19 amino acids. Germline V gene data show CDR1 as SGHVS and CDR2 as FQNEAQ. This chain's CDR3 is CASSSAGTGGLVGKNIQYF. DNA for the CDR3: TGTGCCAGCAGCTCTGCCGGGACAGGAGGTCTAGTTGGCAAAAACATTCAGTACTTC.

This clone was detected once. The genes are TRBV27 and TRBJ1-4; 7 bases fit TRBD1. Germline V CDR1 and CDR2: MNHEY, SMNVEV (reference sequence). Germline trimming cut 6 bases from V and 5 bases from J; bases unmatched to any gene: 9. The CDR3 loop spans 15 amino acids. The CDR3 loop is CASRRRQGENEKLFF. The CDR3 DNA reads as TGTGCCAGCAGGCGCCGACAGGGCGAGAATGAAAAACTGTTTTTT.

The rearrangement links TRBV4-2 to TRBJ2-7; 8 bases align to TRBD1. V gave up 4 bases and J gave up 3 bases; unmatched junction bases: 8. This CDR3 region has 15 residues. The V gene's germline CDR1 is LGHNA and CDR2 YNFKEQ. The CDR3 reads CASSPGAGQDYEQYF. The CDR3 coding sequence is TGTGCCAGCAGCCCCGGGGCGGGACAGGACTACGAGCAGTACTTC.

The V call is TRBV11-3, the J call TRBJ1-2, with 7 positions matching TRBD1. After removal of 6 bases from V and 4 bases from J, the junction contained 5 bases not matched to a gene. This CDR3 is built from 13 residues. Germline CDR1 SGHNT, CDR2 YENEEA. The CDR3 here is CASSSQGGYGYTF. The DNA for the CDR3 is TGTGCCAGCAGTTCTCAGGGGGGCTATGGCTACACCTTC.

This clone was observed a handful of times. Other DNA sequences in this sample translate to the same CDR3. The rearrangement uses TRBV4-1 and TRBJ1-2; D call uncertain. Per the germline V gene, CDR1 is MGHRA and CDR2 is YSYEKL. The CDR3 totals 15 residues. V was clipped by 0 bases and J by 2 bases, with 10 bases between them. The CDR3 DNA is TGCGCCAGCAGCCAAGATCCAGGCCAGAACTATGGCTACACCTTC. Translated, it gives CASSQDPGQNYGYTF.

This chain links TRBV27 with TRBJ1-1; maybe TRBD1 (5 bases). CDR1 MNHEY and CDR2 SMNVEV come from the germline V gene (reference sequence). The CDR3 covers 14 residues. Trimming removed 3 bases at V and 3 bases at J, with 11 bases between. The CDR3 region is CASSLGPGHTEAFF. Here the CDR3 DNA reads TGTGCCAGCAGTTTGGGGCCCGGACACACTGAAGCTTTCTTT.

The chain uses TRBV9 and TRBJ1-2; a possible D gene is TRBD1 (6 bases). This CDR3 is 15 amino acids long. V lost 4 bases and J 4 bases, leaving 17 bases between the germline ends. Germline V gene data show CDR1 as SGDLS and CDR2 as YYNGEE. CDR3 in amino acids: CASSPRQDGSYGYTF. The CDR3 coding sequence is TGTGCCAGCAGCCCCCGACAGGACGGAAGCTATGGCTACACCTTC.

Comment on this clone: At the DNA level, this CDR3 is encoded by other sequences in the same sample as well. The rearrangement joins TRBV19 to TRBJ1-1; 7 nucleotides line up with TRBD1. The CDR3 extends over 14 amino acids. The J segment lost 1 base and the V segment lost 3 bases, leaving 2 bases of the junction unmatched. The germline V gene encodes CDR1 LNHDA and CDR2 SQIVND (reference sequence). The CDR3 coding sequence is TGTGCCAGTAGTATCGGGGACAGGAACACTGAAGCTTTCTTT. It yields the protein CASSIGDRNTEAFF.

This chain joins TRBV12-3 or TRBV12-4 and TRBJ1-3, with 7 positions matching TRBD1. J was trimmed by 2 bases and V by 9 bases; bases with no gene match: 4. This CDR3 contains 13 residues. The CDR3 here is CASIDRAGNTIYF. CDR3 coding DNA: TGTGCCAGTATAGACAGGGCTGGAAACACCATATATTTT.

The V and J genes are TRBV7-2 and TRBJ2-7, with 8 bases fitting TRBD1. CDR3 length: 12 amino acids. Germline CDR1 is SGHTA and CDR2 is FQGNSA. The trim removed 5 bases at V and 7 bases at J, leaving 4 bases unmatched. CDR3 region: CASSQGAGEQYF. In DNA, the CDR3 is TGTGCCAGCAGCCAGGGGGCGGGTGAGCAGTACTTC.

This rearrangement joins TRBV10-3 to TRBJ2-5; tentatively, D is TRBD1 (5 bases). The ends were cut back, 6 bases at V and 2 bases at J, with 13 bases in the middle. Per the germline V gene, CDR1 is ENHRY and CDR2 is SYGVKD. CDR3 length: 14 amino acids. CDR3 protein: CAIRDSTAQETQYF. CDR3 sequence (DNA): TGTGCCATCAGGGATTCGACAGCTCAAGAGACCCAGTACTTC.

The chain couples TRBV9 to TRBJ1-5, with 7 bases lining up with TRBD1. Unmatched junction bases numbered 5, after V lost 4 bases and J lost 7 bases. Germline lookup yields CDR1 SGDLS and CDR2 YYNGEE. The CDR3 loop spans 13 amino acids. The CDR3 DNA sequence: TGTGCCAGCAGCCTAGGGACAGCCCAGCCCCAGCATTTT. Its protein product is CASSLGTAQPQHF.

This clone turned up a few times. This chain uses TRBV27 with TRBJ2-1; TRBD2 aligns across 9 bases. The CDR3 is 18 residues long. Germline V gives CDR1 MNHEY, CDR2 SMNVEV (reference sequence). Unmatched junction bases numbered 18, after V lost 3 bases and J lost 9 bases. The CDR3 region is CASSFYQLAGFVGGEQFF. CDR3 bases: TGTGCCAGCAGTTTTTACCAACTAGCGGGTTTCGTCGGGGGTGAGCAGTTCTTC.

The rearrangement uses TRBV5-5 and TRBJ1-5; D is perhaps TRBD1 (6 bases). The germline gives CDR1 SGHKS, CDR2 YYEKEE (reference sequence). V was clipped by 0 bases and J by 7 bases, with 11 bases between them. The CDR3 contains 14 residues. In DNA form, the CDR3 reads TGTGCCAGCAGCTTGGGACAGGTAAACCAGCCCCAGCATTTT. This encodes CASSLGQVNQPQHF. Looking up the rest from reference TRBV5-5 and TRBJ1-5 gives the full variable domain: DAGVTQSPTHLIKTRGQQVTLRCSPISGHKSVSWYQQVLGQGPQFIFQYYEKEERGRGNFPDRFSARQFPNYSSELNVNALLLGDSALYLCASSLGQVNQPQHFGDGTRLSIL.

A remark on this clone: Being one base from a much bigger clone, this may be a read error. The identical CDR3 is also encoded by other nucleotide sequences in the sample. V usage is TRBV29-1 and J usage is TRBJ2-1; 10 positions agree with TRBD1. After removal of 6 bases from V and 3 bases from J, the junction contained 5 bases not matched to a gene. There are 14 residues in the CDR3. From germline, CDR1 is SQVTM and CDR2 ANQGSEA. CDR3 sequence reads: CSVAGTGVYNEQFF. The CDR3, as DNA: TGCAGCGTAGCCGGGACAGGGGTCTACAATGAGCAGTTCTTC.

Written as DNA, the CDR3 is TGTGCCAGCAGCTTAACAGCGGGGGACACTGAAGCTTTCTTT. This codes for CASSLTAGDTEAFF. The rearrangement uses TRBV7-3 and TRBJ1-1, with D perhaps matching TRBD1 (5 bases). The CDR3 sequence is 14 residues long. Looked up from germline, CDR1 is SGHTA and CDR2 is FQGTGA. Trimming left V 0 bases short and J 3 bases short, with 8 bases between.

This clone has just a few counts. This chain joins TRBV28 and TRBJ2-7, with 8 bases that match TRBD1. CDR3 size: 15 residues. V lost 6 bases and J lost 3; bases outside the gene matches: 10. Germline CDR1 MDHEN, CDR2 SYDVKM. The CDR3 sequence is CASSSTGVPSYEQYF. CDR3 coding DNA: TGTGCCAGCAGCTCGACAGGGGTACCAAGCTACGAGCAGTACTTC.

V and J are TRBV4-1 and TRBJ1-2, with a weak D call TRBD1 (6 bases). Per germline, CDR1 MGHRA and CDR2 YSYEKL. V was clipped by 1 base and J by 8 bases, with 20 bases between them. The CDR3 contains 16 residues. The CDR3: CASSQVAGGEGGGYTF. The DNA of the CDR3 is TGCGCCAGCAGCCAAGTAGCGGGGGGGGAGGGGGGCGGCTACACCTTC.

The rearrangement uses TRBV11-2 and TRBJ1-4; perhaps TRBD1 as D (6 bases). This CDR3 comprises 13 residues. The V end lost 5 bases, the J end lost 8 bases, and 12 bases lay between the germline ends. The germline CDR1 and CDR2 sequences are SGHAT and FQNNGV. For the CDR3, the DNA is TGTGCCAGCAGCCCGGGAGGGGGAGAAAAACTGTTTTTT. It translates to CASSPGGGEKLFF.

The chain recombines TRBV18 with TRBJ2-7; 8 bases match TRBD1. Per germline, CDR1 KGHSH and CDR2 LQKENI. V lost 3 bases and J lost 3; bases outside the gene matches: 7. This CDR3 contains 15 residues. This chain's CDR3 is CASSPSGGISYEQYF. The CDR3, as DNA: TGTGCCAGCTCACCCTCAGGGGGCATCAGCTACGAGCAGTACTTC.

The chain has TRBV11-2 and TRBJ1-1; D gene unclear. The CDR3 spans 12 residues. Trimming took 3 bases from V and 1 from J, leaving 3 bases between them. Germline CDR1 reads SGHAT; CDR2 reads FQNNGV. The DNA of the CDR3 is TGTGCCAGCAGCTTCGGGAACACTGAAGCTTTCTTT. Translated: CASSFGNTEAFF.

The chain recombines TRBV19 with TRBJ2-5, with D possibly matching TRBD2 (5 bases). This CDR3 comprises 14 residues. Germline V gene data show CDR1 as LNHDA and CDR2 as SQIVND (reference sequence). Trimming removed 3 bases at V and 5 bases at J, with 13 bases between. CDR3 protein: CASSMRAVGETQYF. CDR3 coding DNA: TGTGCCAGTAGTATGAGGGCAGTGGGGGAGACCCAGTACTTC.

The CDR3 region has the DNA TGTGCCAGCAGCCCGGACGGGAGCTCCTACGAGCAGTACTTC. Its translation: CASSPDGSSYEQYF. The chain links TRBV5-6 to TRBJ2-7, with D perhaps TRBD2 (6 bases). V shed 4 bases and J shed 0 bases, with 11 bases lying between them. Germline values: CDR1 SGHDT, CDR2 YYEEEE. This CDR3 has 14 residues.

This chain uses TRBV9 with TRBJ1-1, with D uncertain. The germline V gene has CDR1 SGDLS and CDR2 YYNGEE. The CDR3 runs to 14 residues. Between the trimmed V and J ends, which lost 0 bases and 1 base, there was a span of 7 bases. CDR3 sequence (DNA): TGTGCCAGCAGCGTAGTTTCGAGGAACACTGAAGCTTTCTTT. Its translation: CASSVVSRNTEAFF.